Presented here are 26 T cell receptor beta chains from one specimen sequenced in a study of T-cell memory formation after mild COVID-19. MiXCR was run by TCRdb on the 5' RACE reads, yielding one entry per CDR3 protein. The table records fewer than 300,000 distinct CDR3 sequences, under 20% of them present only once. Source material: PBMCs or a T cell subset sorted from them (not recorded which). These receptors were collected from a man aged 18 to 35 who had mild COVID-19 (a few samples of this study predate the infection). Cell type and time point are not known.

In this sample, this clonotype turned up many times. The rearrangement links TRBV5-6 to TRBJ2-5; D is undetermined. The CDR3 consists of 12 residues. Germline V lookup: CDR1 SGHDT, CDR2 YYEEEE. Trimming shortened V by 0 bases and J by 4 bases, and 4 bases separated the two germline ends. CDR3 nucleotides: TGTGCCAGCAGCTTGGTAACAGAGACCCAGTACTTC. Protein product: CASSLVTETQYF.

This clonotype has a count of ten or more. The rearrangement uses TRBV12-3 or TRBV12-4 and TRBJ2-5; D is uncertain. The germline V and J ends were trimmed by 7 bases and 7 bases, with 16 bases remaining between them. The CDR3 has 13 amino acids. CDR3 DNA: TGTGCCAGCATCCCCCCGGGCTCTGGGACCCAGTACTTC. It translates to CASIPPGSGTQYF.

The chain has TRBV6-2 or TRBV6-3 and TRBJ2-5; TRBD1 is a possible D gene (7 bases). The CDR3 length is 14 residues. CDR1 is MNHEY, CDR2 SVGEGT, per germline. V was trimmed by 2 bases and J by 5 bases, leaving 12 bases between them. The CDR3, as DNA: TGTGCCAGCAGTTACGCGACAGGGAGGGAGACCCAGTACTTC. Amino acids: CASSYATGRETQYF.

The CDR3 spells CASSPGTSAGANVLTF. The CDR3 DNA reads TGCGCCAGCAGCCCAGGGACTTCAGCTGGGGCCAACGTCCTGACTTTC. This chain links TRBV5-1 with TRBJ2-6, with D possibly being TRBD2 (6 bases). The ends were cut back, 4 bases at V and 2 bases at J, with 13 bases in the middle. Germline V gives CDR1 SGHRS, CDR2 YFSETQ. This CDR3 region has 16 residues. Complete variable domain (other parts from reference TRBV5-1 and TRBJ2-6): KAGVTQTPRYLIKTRGQQVTLSCSPISGHRSVSWYQQTPGQGLQFLFEYFSETQRNKGNFPGRFSGRQFSNSRSEMNVSTLELGDSALYLCASSPGTSAGANVLTFGAGSRLTVL.

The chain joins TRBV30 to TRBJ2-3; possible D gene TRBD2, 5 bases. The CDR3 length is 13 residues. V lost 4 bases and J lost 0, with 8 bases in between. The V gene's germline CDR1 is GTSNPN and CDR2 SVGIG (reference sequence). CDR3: CAWMDFSTDTQYF. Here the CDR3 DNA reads TGTGCCTGGATGGACTTTAGCACAGATACGCAGTATTTT.

The CDR3: CASSYEGAGGQPQHF. DNA of the CDR3: TGTGCCAGCAGTTACGAAGGGGCCGGGGGTCAGCCCCAGCATTTT. The chain joins TRBV6-2 or TRBV6-3 to TRBJ1-5, with a tentative D call TRBD1 (5 bases). V dropped 2 bases and J dropped 6 bases, with 14 bases sitting between them. Germline CDR1 is MNHEY and CDR2 is SVGEGT. CDR3 length equals 15 residues.

In nucleotides, the CDR3 is TGTGCCAGCAGTTACTTTCGGGACTACGATTCCGGCACTGAAGCTTTCTTT. This encodes CASSYFRDYDSGTEAFF. V is TRBV6-5 and J is TRBJ1-1; D perhaps matches TRBD1 (5 bases). Germline V gene lookup returns CDR1 MNHEY and CDR2 SVGAGI. The germline V and J ends were trimmed by 1 base and 4 bases, with 19 bases remaining between them. CDR3 length equals 17 residues.

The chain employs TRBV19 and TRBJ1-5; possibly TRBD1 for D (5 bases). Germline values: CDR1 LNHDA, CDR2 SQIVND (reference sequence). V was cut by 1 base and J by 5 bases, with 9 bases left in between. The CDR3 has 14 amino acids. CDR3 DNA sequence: TGTGCCAGTAGTATAGTTAGAGGGGATCAGCCCCAGCATTTT. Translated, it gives CASSIVRGDQPQHF.

The CDR3, as DNA: TGCGCCCCCATCGGGAGGGGAGCTTTCTTT. Translation: CAPIGRGAFF. The V gene is TRBV5-1, the J gene TRBJ1-1; a possible D gene is TRBD1 (5 bases). The CDR3 is 10 residues long. Germline V CDR1 and CDR2: SGHRS, YFSETQ. The ends were cut back, 10 bases at V and 10 bases at J, with 14 bases in the middle. Variable domain in full (rest from reference TRBV5-1 and TRBJ1-1): KAGVTQTPRYLIKTRGQQVTLSCSPISGHRSVSWYQQTPGQGLQFLFEYFSETQRNKGNFPGRFSGRQFSNSRSEMNVSTLELGDSALYLCAPIGRGAFFGQGTRLTVV.

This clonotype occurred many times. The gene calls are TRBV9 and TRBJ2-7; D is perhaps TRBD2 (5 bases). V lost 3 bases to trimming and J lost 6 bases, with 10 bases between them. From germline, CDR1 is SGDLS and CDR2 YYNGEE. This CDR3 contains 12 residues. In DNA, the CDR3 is TGTGCCAGCAGCGGAACTAGTGGCGAGCAGTACTTC. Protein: CASSGTSGEQYF.

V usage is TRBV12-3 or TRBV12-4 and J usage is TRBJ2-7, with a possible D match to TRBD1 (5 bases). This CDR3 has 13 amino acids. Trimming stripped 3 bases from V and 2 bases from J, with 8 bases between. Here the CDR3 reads CASSLGRAYEQYF. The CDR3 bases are TGTGCCAGCAGTTTGGGCAGGGCCTACGAGCAGTACTTC.

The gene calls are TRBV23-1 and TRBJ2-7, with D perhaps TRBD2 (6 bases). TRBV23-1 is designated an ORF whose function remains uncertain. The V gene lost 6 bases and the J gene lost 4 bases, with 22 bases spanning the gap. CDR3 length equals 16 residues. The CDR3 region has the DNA TGCGCCAGCAGAGCCGTGTTCGCGGGACGGAGTTACGAGCAGTACGTC. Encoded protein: CASRAVFAGRSYEQYV.

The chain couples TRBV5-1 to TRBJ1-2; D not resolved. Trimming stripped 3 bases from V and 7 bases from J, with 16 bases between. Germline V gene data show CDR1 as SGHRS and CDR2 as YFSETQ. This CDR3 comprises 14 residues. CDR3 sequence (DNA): TGCGCCAGCAGCTCCATGACTGGGCTCGGTGGCTACACCTTC. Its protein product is CASSSMTGLGGYTF.

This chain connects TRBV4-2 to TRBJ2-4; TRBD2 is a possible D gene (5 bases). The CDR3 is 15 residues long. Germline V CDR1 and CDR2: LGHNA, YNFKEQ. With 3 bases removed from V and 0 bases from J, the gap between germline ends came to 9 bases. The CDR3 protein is CASSQSGEAKNIQYF. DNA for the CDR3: TGTGCCAGCAGCCAGTCCGGGGAAGCCAAAAACATTCAGTACTTC.

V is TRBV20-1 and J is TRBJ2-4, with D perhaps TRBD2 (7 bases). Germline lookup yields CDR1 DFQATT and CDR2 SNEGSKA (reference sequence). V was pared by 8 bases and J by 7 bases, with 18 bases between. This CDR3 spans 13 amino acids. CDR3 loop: CSTGRGARNIQYF. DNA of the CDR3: TGCAGTACGGGCCGGGGGGCTAGGAACATTCAGTACTTC.

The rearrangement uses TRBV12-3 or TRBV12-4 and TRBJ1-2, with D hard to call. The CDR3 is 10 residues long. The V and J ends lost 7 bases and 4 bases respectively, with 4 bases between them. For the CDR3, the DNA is TGTGCCAGCATCCTCTATGGCTACACCTTC. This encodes CASILYGYTF.

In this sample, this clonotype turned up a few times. CDR3 in amino acids: CASSREGLSYSTDTQYF. In DNA, the CDR3 is TGTGCCAGCAGCCGGGAGGGGTTAAGCTACAGCACAGATACGCAGTATTTT. The genes are TRBV11-2 and TRBJ2-3; 8 bases are a match to TRBD2. The CDR3 covers 17 residues. Germline CDR1 SGHAT, CDR2 FQNNGV. The V gene end was trimmed by 5 bases and the J gene end by 0 bases; junction bases not matched to a gene: 10.

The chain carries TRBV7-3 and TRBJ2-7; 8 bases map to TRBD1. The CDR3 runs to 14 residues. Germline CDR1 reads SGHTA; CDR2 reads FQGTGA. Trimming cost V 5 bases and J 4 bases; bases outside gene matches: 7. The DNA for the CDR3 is TGTGCCAGCAGCGCGACAGGGGATGGATACGAGCAGTACTTC. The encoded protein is CASSATGDGYEQYF. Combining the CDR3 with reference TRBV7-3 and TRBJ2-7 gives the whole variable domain GAGVSQTPSNKVTEKGKYVELRCDPISGHTALYWYRQSLGQGPEFLIYFQGTGAADDSGLPNDRFFAVRPEGSVSTLKIQRTERGDSAVYLCASSATGDGYEQYFGPGTRLTVT.

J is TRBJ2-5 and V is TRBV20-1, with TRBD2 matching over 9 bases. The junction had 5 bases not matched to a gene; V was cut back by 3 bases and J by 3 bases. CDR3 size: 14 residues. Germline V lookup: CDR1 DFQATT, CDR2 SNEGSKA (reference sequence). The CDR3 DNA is TGCAGTGCTAGCATAGCGGGGGACAAAGAGACCCAGTACTTC. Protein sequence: CSASIAGDKETQYF.

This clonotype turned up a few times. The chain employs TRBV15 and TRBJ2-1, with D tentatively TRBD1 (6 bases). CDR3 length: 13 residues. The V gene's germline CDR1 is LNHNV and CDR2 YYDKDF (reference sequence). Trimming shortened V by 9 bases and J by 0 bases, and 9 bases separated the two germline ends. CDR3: CATHRDSYNEQFF. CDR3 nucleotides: TGTGCCACGCACAGGGACTCCTACAATGAGCAGTTCTTC.

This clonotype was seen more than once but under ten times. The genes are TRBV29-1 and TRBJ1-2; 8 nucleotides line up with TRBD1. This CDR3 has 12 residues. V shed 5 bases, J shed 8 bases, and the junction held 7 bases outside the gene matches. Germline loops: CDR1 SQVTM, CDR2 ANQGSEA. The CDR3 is CSVTDRAPGYTF. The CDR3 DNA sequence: TGCAGCGTTACGGACAGGGCGCCGGGCTACACCTTC.

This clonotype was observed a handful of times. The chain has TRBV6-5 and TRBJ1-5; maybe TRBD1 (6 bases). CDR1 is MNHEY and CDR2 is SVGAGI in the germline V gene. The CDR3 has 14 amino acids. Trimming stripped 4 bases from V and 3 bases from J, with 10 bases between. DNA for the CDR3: TGTGCCAGCAGTTCCAGGGGTATCAATCAGCCCCAGCATTTT. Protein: CASSSRGINQPQHF.

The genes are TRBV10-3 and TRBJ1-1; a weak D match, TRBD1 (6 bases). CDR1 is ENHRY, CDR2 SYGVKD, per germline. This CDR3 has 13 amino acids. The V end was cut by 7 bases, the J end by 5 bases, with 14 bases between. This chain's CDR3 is CAIIREGGTEAFF. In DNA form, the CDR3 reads TGTGCCATCATTCGGGAAGGGGGAACTGAAGCTTTCTTT.

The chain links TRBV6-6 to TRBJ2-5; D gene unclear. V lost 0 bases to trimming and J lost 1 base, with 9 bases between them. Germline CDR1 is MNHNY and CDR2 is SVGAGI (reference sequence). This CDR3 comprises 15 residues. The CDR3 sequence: CASSYSNSPQETQYF. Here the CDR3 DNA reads TGTGCCAGCAGTTACTCGAACAGCCCCCAAGAGACCCAGTACTTC.

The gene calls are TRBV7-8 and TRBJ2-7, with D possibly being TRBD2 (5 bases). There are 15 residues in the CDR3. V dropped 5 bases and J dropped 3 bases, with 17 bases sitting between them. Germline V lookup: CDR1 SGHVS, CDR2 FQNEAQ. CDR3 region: CASSLDLDGLYEQYF. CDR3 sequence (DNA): TGTGCCAGCAGCCTGGATTTGGACGGACTCTACGAGCAGTACTTC.

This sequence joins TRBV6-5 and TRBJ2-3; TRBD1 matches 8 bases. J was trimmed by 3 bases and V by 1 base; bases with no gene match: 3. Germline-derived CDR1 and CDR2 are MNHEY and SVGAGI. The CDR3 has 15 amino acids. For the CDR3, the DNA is TGTGCCAGCAGTTACTTGGGACAGGATACAGATACGCAGTATTTT. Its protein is CASSYLGQDTDTQYF.